Presented here are 24 T cell receptor beta chains from one specimen sequenced in a study of response to subunit inactivated influenza vaccine. One entry per CDR3 protein, called by TCRdb with MiXCR from the RT-PCR reads. The sample shows about 580,000 distinct CDR3 sequences, less than 15% of them seen only once. The sequencing used PBMCs from blood, collected 11 to 12 days after vaccination. The origin of the receptors is a man aged 45-65 years who received an inactivated influenza vaccine.

This clonotype was seen only a few times. The J gene is TRBJ2-3, the V gene TRBV29-1; no definite D call. The CDR3 runs 12 residues. Germline values: CDR1 SQVTM, CDR2 ANQGSEA. Trimming took 6 bases from V and 4 from J, leaving 11 bases between them. The CDR3 DNA sequence: TGCAGCGTGAGGCCCCGTGCAGATACGCAGTATTTT. It specifies CSVRPRADTQYF.

The chain has TRBV7-9 and TRBJ2-2, with 7 positions matching TRBD1. The CDR3 spans 15 residues. Trimming took 3 bases from V and 7 from J; bases not matched to a gene: 8. From germline, CDR1 is SEHNR and CDR2 FQNEAQ (reference sequence). Written as DNA, the CDR3 is TGTGCCAGCAGCTTGGAGAGACAGGGACACGGGGAGCTGTTTTTT. It yields the protein CASSLERQGHGELFF.

This clonotype has just a few counts. This chain links TRBV7-9 with TRBJ2-3; D gene uncertain. The germline gives CDR1 SEHNR, CDR2 FQNEAQ (reference sequence). Trimming removed 5 bases from V and 4 bases from J, with 16 bases in between. The CDR3 runs 15 residues. CDR3 coding DNA: TGTGCCAGCAGCCCCGACCTCGGATTACCAGATACGCAGTATTTT. Protein sequence: CASSPDLGLPDTQYF.

The rearrangement uses TRBV2 and TRBJ2-3; D gene uncertain. CDR1 is SNHLY, CDR2 FYNNEI, per germline. Trimming cost V 10 bases and J 2 bases, with 13 bases left between them. The CDR3 has 13 amino acids. CDR3 in DNA: TGTGCCATCAACGAACAGTTCACAGATACGCAGTATTTT. It translates to CAINEQFTDTQYF.

A few counts support this clonotype. V usage is TRBV27 and J usage is TRBJ2-2; 11 nucleotides match TRBD1. Germline trimming cut 4 bases from V and 4 bases from J; bases unmatched to any gene: 2. The CDR3 is 15 amino acids. Germline-derived CDR1 and CDR2 are MNHEY and SMNVEV (reference sequence). CDR3: CASSSGTGGTGELFF. The CDR3 DNA is TGTGCCAGCAGTTCTGGGACAGGGGGCACCGGGGAGCTGTTTTTT.

This clonotype was counted many times. The chain has TRBV5-4 and TRBJ2-2; 8 bases fit TRBD2. The CDR3 is 12 amino acids. V was clipped by 6 bases and J by 5 bases; unmatched bases: 0. Germline V gives CDR1 SGHNT, CDR2 YYREEE (reference sequence). The CDR3: CASTGGTGELFF. DNA of the CDR3: TGTGCCAGCACGGGGGGGACCGGGGAGCTGTTTTTT.

The table lists this clonotype with a few counts. J is TRBJ1-5 and V is TRBV4-3; D unresolved. CDR1 LGHNA and CDR2 YSLEER come from the germline V gene. V was cut by 0 bases and J by 4 bases, with 10 bases left in between. The CDR3 totals 15 residues. The CDR3 DNA reads as TGCGCCAGCAGCCAAGATAGCGACGGGAATCAGCCCCAGCATTTT. It yields the protein CASSQDSDGNQPQHF.

This clonotype was detected only a few times. The chain combines TRBV19 with TRBJ1-1; TRBD1 matches 10 bases. This CDR3 region has 14 residues. With 3 bases clipped from V and 6 bases from J, the junction kept 4 bases outside the gene matches. Germline CDR1 is LNHDA and CDR2 is SQIVND (reference sequence). The CDR3 loop reads CASSMGTGVAEAFF. The CDR3 DNA reads as TGTGCCAGTAGTATGGGGACAGGGGTAGCTGAAGCTTTCTTT.

This chain joins TRBV6-5 and TRBJ2-1; 12 nucleotides agree with TRBD2. This CDR3 is 15 amino acids long. The V and J ends lost 5 bases and 7 bases, in that order; junction bases with no gene match: 6. The germline V gene has CDR1 MNHEY and CDR2 SVGAGI. As DNA, the CDR3 is TGTGCCAGCAGTAAGACTAGCGGGGGAAGGAATGAGCAGTTCTTC. It specifies CASSKTSGGRNEQFF.

This clonotype was picked up many times. This chain connects TRBV20-1 to TRBJ1-1; 7 nucleotides line up with TRBD1. This CDR3 region has 11 residues. Germline trimming cut 6 bases from V and 6 bases from J; bases unmatched to any gene: 4. Germline-derived CDR1 and CDR2 are DFQATT and SNEGSKA (reference sequence). DNA of the CDR3: TGCAGTGCCAGGGGGTATCCTGAAGCTTTCTTT. Translation gives CSARGYPEAFF.

This chain joins TRBV20-1 and TRBJ2-3; D unresolved. The germline V gene encodes CDR1 DFQATT and CDR2 SNEGSKA (reference sequence). Trimming left V 0 bases short and J 6 bases short, with 13 bases between. This CDR3 has 14 residues. The CDR3 sequence is CSARDSRAGDTQYF. The DNA of the CDR3 is TGCAGTGCTAGAGATTCCCGGGCTGGGGATACGCAGTATTTT.

There are many counts of this clonotype. The V and J genes are TRBV15 and TRBJ2-1; D ambiguous. The CDR3 spans 16 residues. The germline V and J ends were trimmed by 6 bases and 0 bases, with 15 bases remaining between them. Germline V gene data show CDR1 as LNHNV and CDR2 as YYDKDF (reference sequence). The DNA for the CDR3 is TGTGCCACCAGTGGGGTTCTACTTAGCTCCTACAATGAGCAGTTCTTC. This translates into CATSGVLLSSYNEQFF.

The CDR3 here is CSANLLGLAGSSYNEQFF. In nucleotides, the CDR3 is TGCAGTGCTAACCTATTGGGACTAGCGGGGAGCTCCTACAATGAGCAGTTCTTC. The rearrangement links TRBV20-1 to TRBJ2-1; 13 bases align to TRBD2. Trimming cost V 4 bases and J 0 bases; bases outside gene matches: 9. There are 18 residues in the CDR3. Germline V gives CDR1 DFQATT, CDR2 SNEGSKA (reference sequence).

This clonotype came up a few times. The gene calls are TRBV5-1 and TRBJ1-2; 8 nucleotides match TRBD1. The CDR3 is made up of 13 amino acids. The trim removed 1 base at V and 7 bases at J, leaving 3 bases unmatched. Germline V CDR1 and CDR2: SGHRS, YFSETQ. In DNA, the CDR3 is TGCGCCAGCAGCTTGCCAGGGGGCCGTGGCTACACCTTC. Protein sequence: CASSLPGGRGYTF.

This clonotype was seen a handful of times. This sequence joins TRBV20-1 and TRBJ2-7; D remains ambiguous. Germline CDR1 reads DFQATT; CDR2 reads SNEGSKA (reference sequence). The V end was cut by 0 bases, the J end by 6 bases, with 21 bases between. The CDR3 has 16 residues. As DNA, the CDR3 is TGCAGTGCTAGAGATGAACGGTCTGGGGTAAGAGCCGAGCAGTACTTC. Protein sequence: CSARDERSGVRAEQYF.

This clonotype was recorded only once. The V gene is TRBV2, the J gene TRBJ1-5, with TRBD1 matching over 11 bases. The J segment lost 4 bases and the V segment lost 8 bases, leaving 4 bases of the junction unmatched. The CDR3 spans 14 residues. Germline CDR1 reads SNHLY; CDR2 reads FYNNEI. CDR3 in DNA: TGTGCCAGCGGAGGACAGGGGGCAAATCAGCCCCAGCATTTT. Its protein is CASGGQGANQPQHF.

The genes are TRBV11-2 and TRBJ2-7; D possibly uses TRBD1 or TRBD2 (5 bases each). This CDR3 spans 15 amino acids. Germline loops: CDR1 SGHAT, CDR2 FQNNGV. The V gene lost 4 bases and the J gene lost 5 bases, with 18 bases spanning the gap. The CDR3 loop reads CASSYVRGRDHEQYF. In DNA, the CDR3 is TGTGCCAGCAGCTACGTAAGAGGCAGGGACCACGAGCAGTACTTC.

V usage is TRBV9 and J usage is TRBJ2-1; no reliable D call. This CDR3 is built from 13 residues. CDR1 and CDR2 (germline): SGDLS, YYNGEE. Deletions cut 4 bases from V and 9 bases from J, with 14 bases between. CDR3 loop: CASSSVVTGEQFF. The CDR3 DNA reads TGTGCCAGCAGCTCCGTGGTCACGGGTGAGCAGTTCTTC.

The chain carries TRBV7-2 and TRBJ2-1, with a possible D match to TRBD1 (5 bases). V shed 5 bases and J shed 0 bases, with 17 bases lying between them. The CDR3 length is 17 residues. Germline V gene sequence: CDR1 SGHTA, CDR2 FQGNSA. DNA of the CDR3: TGTGCCAGCAGCGGGTCCCGGACACAGAGCTCCTACAATGAGCAGTTCTTC. This translates into CASSGSRTQSSYNEQFF.

This chain links TRBV20-1 with TRBJ2-1; unclear D gene. Per germline, CDR1 DFQATT and CDR2 SNEGSKA (reference sequence). CDR3 size: 14 residues. V dropped 5 bases and J dropped 6 bases, with 17 bases sitting between them. CDR3 in DNA: TGCAGTGCTCCACCCGACGAAGGGCCCAATGAGCAGTTCTTC. Its translation is CSAPPDEGPNEQFF.

There are a few counts of this clonotype. This CDR3 reads CASTPRGSFNEKLFF. CDR3 nucleotides: TGTGCCAGCACCCCGCGGGGTAGTTTTAATGAAAAACTGTTTTTT. V is TRBV12-3 or TRBV12-4 and J is TRBJ1-4; no firm D call. With 7 bases removed from V and 4 bases from J, the gap between germline ends came to 16 bases. This CDR3 is 15 amino acids long.

The table lists this clonotype with a few counts. This chain uses TRBV30 with TRBJ1-4; tentatively, D is TRBD1 (5 bases). Germline V gene lookup returns CDR1 GTSNPN and CDR2 SVGIG (reference sequence). V was cut by 0 bases and J by 11 bases, with 16 bases left in between. The CDR3 has 14 amino acids. The CDR3 spells CAWSVGVGQTKLFF. CDR3 bases: TGTGCCTGGAGTGTAGGGGTAGGGCAGACGAAACTGTTTTTT. The full variable domain, its missing parts supplied by reference TRBV30 and TRBJ1-4, is SQTIHQWPATLVQPVGSPLSLECTVEGTSNPNLYWYRQAAGRGLQLLFYSVGIGQISSEVPQNLSASRPQDRQFILSSKKLLLSDSGFYLCAWSVGVGQTKLFFGSGTQLSVL.

This clonotype was seen ten or more times. This chain uses TRBV28 with TRBJ2-5; 7 bases fit TRBD1. CDR1 and CDR2 from the germline V gene are MDHEN and SYDVKM. V was pared by 6 bases and J by 1 base, with 8 bases of the junction left unmatched. This CDR3 has 15 amino acids. The CDR3 nucleotides read TGTGCCAGCAGCTCTACGGGACAGCTCCAAGAGACCCAGTACTTC. Encoded protein: CASSSTGQLQETQYF.

This chain joins TRBV7-2 and TRBJ1-5; D is perhaps TRBD1 (5 bases). The CDR3 extends over 16 amino acids. Trimming removed 1 base from V and 4 bases from J, with 14 bases in between. Germline V gene sequence: CDR1 SGHTA, CDR2 FQGNSA. CDR3 nucleotides: TGTGCCAGCAGCTTAGACGGGGCAGGGAGTAATCAGCCCCAGCATTTT. Translated: CASSLDGAGSNQPQHF.